This T cell receptor (beta chain) was sequenced in a study of T-cell memory formation after mild COVID-19. Overall study: Largely, TCR clusters stayed within a single donor.

This clonotype was seen a handful of times. TCRdb itself ran the 5' RACE reads through MiXCR, one entry per CDR3 protein. Among 140,000 to 150,000 distinct CDR3 sequences, over 15% were seen once, and the ten largest hold approximately 2.3%. Per germline, CDR1 MGHRA and CDR2 YSYEKL. CDR3 length equals 13 residues. Trimming took off 7 bases at V and 5 bases at J, with 14 bases between the two ends. Specimen: PBMCs or a T cell subset sorted from them (not recorded which). This sequence originates from an adult woman who had mild COVID-19 (a few samples of this study predate the infection). Cell type and time point are not known. The chain joins TRBV4-1 to TRBJ1-1; unclear D gene. The CDR3 loop reads CASTSRVGTEAFF. CDR3 sequence (DNA): TGCGCCAGCACCTCTAGGGTAGGGACTGAAGCTTTCTTT.